This TCR beta chain was sequenced in a study of blood T cell repertoires in COVID-19. Authors' data handling: Amplifying reference gene primers gave estimates of nucleated cell counts. Method: immunoSEQ multiplex PCR; TCRdb's copy keeps in-frame clones and lacks some. The V and J calls and clone size were taken over from that table, and D and trimming were inferred from the DNA. The sample lists approximately 45,000 clones; about 87% were seen once. The specimen sequenced was peripheral blood. The source is a woman in her thirties or forties with acute or convalescent COVID-19.

The CDR3 loop is CASSLSGVGAFF. The DNA of the CDR3 is TGTGCCAGCAGTTTATCGGGGGTAGGAGCTTTCTTT. This sequence joins TRBV12-3 or TRBV12-4 and TRBJ1-1, with D possibly being TRBD1 (5 bases). Trimming took 2 bases from V and 10 from J, leaving 11 bases between them. This CDR3 region has 12 residues.